This T cell receptor beta chain appears in the sequencing data of a study of vaccination effects on CD4 cells after COVID-19. Repertoires were generated with immunoSEQ multiplex PCR, while TCRdb's copy carries only in-frame clones and drops some. In the table there are around 79,000 clones, approximately 74% of which are singletons. With the ViraFEST assay, the study expanded antigen-specific CD4+ T cells using viral peptide pools, then sequenced them. Investigators separated out CD4+ T cells once 9 to 11 days of culture had passed. With respect to this clone: Its antigen is not identified.

CDR1 and CDR2 (germline): SNHLY, FYNNEI. V lost 8 bases and J lost 0, with 8 bases in between. The CDR3 totals 13 residues. This TCR came from a human donor who received a COVID-19 vaccine. The starting material was CD4+ T cells from PBMCs cultured with HCoV-229E spike peptides, obtained before COVID-19 vaccination. The chain has TRBV2 and TRBJ2-1; D possibly matches TRBD1 or TRBD2 (5 bases each). Written as DNA, the CDR3 is TGTGCCAGCGGGACGGACTCCTACAATGAGCAGTTCTTC. Translated: CASGTDSYNEQFF.